A selection of T cell receptor beta chains follows, all from one sample in a study of cytomegalovirus exposure and HLA in healthy donors. Clones were sequenced by immunoSEQ multiplex PCR, and TCRdb holds only the in-frame ones, with some missing. This table has 160,000 or so clones, about four fifths appearing once. Sequenced: PBMCs. The source is a woman aged 45-65 years in good health and CMV-seronegative. CDR3s include the opening cysteine and the closing phenylalanine or tryptophan. The D gene is left open where the match is weak. The size entry is marked missing in some rows and otherwise reads once, few, many or a size class.

d_call clone_size j_call v_call cdr3_nt cdr3_aa
TRBD2 . TRBJ2-3 TRBV4-2 TGTGCCAGCAGCCAAGAGGGGCGGGAGACGCAGTATTTT CASSQEGRETQYF
TRBD2 few TRBJ2-3 TRBV9 TGTGCCAGCAGCGTAGGCTCGTCTAGCGGGAGAGCTGTCACAGATACGCAGTATTTT CASSVGSSSGRAVTDTQYF
TRBD1 . TRBJ2-3 TRBV25-1 TGTGCCAGCAGTGAATCCAGGACAGGGTCAAACACAGATACGCAGTATTTT CASSESRTGSNTDTQYF
TRBD1 . TRBJ2-3 TRBV5-1 TGCGCCAGCAGCCGCGGACAGGGCCCAGATACGCAGTATTTT CASSRGQGPDTQYF
. . TRBJ2-2 TRBV6-1 TGTGCCAGCAATTCCGGGTTGAGCACCGGGGAGCTGTTTTTT CASNSGLSTGELFF
TRBD2 once TRBJ2-7 TRBV5-8 TGTGCCAGCAGCGGACTAGCGGGAGCCTACGAGCAGTACTTC CASSGLAGAYEQYF
TRBD2 . TRBJ2-7 TRBV18 TGTGCCAGCTCAGCCAGGACTAGCGGGATTTACGAGCAGTACTTC CASSARTSGIYEQYF
TRBD2 few TRBJ2-5 TRBV7-2 TGTGCCAGCGCGCCGCAGCGGGGGGGCGGGGAGACCCAGTACTTC CASAPQRGGGETQYF
. . TRBJ1-2 TRBV2 TGTGCCAGCAGTGACCCTCTGGCATATGGCTACACCTTC CASSDPLAYGYTF
TRBD2 . TRBJ2-1 TRBV2 TGTGCCAGCCGACGACTAGCGGGGGGTCAGGATGAGCAGTTCTTC CASRRLAGGQDEQFF
TRBD1 . TRBJ1-2 TRBV10-3 TGTGCCATCAGTGAAGGGACAGGGGTAGACTACACCTTC CAISEGTGVDYTF
. . TRBJ1-2 TRBV29-1 TGCAGCGTTCAGGGAGGGGATCACGGCTACACCTTC CSVQGGDHGYTF
. . TRBJ2-2 TRBV11-2 TGTGCCAGCAGCTCCAGAAGGGGGTCCGGGGAGCTGTTTTTT CASSSRRGSGELFF
TRBD1 . TRBJ1-2 TRBV28 TGTGCCAGCAGTTCAGGGGGACAGGGGGACTATGGCTACACCTTC CASSSGGQGDYGYTF
TRBD2 . TRBJ2-7 TRBV7-8 TGTGCCAGCAGCACACAACTAGCGGGGGGATACTACGAGCAGTACTTC CASSTQLAGGYYEQYF
. . TRBJ1-5 TRBV5-1 TGCGCCAGCAGCTTGGAAGGGGTAAGCAATCAGCCCCAGCATTTT CASSLEGVSNQPQHF
. . TRBJ1-4 TRBV5-4 TGTGCCAGCAGTCGGAAACAGGGTAGTGGAGAAAAACTGTTTTTT CASSRKQGSGEKLFF
. . TRBJ1-2 TRBV15 TGTGCCACCAGCAAAGGAGCGACCCTTAACTATGGCTACACCTTC CATSKGATLNYGYTF
TRBD1 few TRBJ1-4 TRBV6-6 TGTGCCAGCAGTCTCGGGACAGGGGCGGTTGCTGAAAAACTGTTTTTT CASSLGTGAVAEKLFF
. once TRBJ2-1 TRBV2 TGTGCCAGCACCGGCCCGCCAGGGCTGGATGAGCAGTTCTTC CASTGPPGLDEQFF
TRBD2 once TRBJ2-5 TRBV11-3 TGTGCCAGCAGCTTAGGCGGTTGGCGCGGGGGGAACCAAGAGACCCAGTACTTC CASSLGGWRGGNQETQYF
TRBD1 . TRBJ1-2 TRBV5-4 TGTGCCAGCAGGGGGACAGGGCCTGACTATGGCTACACCTTC CASRGTGPDYGYTF
. . TRBJ2-4 TRBV7-3 TGTGCCAGCAGCCCACAGGGTTCGGCCAAAAACATTCAGTACTTC CASSPQGSAKNIQYF
TRBD1 . TRBJ2-7 TRBV2 TGTGCCGGCAGTCCAATAACAGGGGGTGAGGACTACGAGCAGTACTTC CAGSPITGGEDYEQYF
. . TRBJ2-3 TRBV4-1 TGCGCCAGCAGCCAAGTATCAAGCAGCACAGATACGCAGTATTTT CASSQVSSSTDTQYF
TRBD2 once TRBJ2-3 TRBV4-3 TGCGCCAGCAGCCAAACTAGCGGGGTCACGAATACGCAGTATTTT CASSQTSGVTNTQYF
. . TRBJ1-1 TRBV5-4 TGTGCCAGCAGCTTGGAGGGGGTCGAAGCTTTCTTT CASSLEGVEAFF
. . TRBJ1-2 TRBV27 TGTGCCAGCAGTTTACGTGAGGGATCCAACTATGGCTACACCTTC CASSLREGSNYGYTF
. . TRBJ2-3 TRBV7-2 TGTGCCAGCAGCACTGGACTTACGCAGTATTTT CASSTGLTQYF
TRBD2 . TRBJ2-7 TRBV5-5 TGTGCCAGCAGCACGGCCCTAGCGGGATGGGGCCACGAGCAGTACTTC CASSTALAGWGHEQYF
TRBD1 once TRBJ1-3 TRBV5-1 TGCGCCAGCAGTGAACCGGGACAGGGAAACACCATATATTTT CASSEPGQGNTIYF
TRBD1 . TRBJ1-5 TRBV5-6 TGTGCCAGCAGCTTACAGGGGAGCAATCAGCCCCAGCATTTT CASSLQGSNQPQHF
TRBD1 . TRBJ2-2 TRBV5-1 TGCGCCAGCAGCCCGCAGGGGGCAAACAGGGAGCTGTTTTTT CASSPQGANRELFF
. . TRBJ2-1 TRBV14 TGTGCCAGCAGCTCTGCAGGGTTTCGGGAGCAGTTCTTC CASSSAGFREQFF
. once TRBJ2-1 TRBV27 TGTGCCAGCAGTTCGCGAACCTACAATGAGCAGTTCTTC CASSSRTYNEQFF
. . TRBJ2-7 TRBV28 TGTGCCAGCAGCTCCCCCCTCGGTTCCTACGAGCAGTACTTC CASSSPLGSYEQYF
. . TRBJ2-7 TRBV5-1 TGCGCCAGCAGCCTCCCGGAGATCCACGAGCAGTACTTC CASSLPEIHEQYF
TRBD1 . TRBJ1-2 TRBV5-1 TGCGCCAGCAGCTCGGGACAGGGAGGAGACTATGGCTACACCTTC CASSSGQGGDYGYTF
. . TRBJ1-1 TRBV7-3 TGTGCCAGCAGCTTACGGTCGAACACTGAAGCTTTCTTT CASSLRSNTEAFF
. . TRBJ2-5 TRBV5-1 TGCGCCAGCAGCAGGGGGGACAGCCTAGGGGTAGAGACCCAGTACTTC CASSRGDSLGVETQYF
TRBD2 . TRBJ2-2 TRBV7-9 TGTGCCAGCAGCTTAGGAGGGACTACCAACACCGGGGAGCTGTTTTTT CASSLGGTTNTGELFF
. . TRBJ1-1 TRBV29-1 TGCAGCGTTTCCCAAAGGGCAGGGGTCACTGAAGCTTTCTTT CSVSQRAGVTEAFF
TRBD2 . TRBJ2-1 TRBV5-1 TGCGCCAGCAGCTTCGGTGCGGGAGAAGCATACAATGAGCAGTTCTTC CASSFGAGEAYNEQFF
. . TRBJ2-5 TRBV5-4 TGTGCCAGCAGCAACCAGGGACTCTCAGGGGAGACCCAGTACTTC CASSNQGLSGETQYF
. once TRBJ2-1 TRBV27 TGTGCCAGCACCCCCTACAGGGCCTTCAATGAGCAGTTCTTC CASTPYRAFNEQFF
. . TRBJ1-4 TRBV10-3 TGTGCCATCAGTGAGTTTCAGCCCGGATCTAGTGAAAAACTGTTTTTT CAISEFQPGSSEKLFF
TRBD1 . TRBJ1-1 TRBV7-9 TGTGCCAGCAGCGCTTTGACAGGGGGGCATGCTTTCTTT CASSALTGGHAFF
TRBD1 . TRBJ2-7 TRBV5-4 TGTGCCAGCAGTCGGGACAGGGCCACCTACGAGCAGTACTTC CASSRDRATYEQYF
TRBD2 . TRBJ2-2 TRBV4-3 TGCGCCAGCAGCCGGCGGGGGGCCGGGGGAGAGCTGTTTTTT CASSRRGAGGELFF
TRBD2 . TRBJ2-2 TRBV4-1 TGCGCCAGCAGCCACGCAGGACTAGCGGGTTACACCGGGGAGCTGTTTTTT CASSHAGLAGYTGELFF
. . TRBJ1-1 TRBV7-9 TGTGCCAGCAGCGGGGTCGGGGGGGTGAACACTGAAGCTTTCTTT CASSGVGGVNTEAFF
. . TRBJ2-1 TRBV19 TGTGCCAGCCTGGACTTTCTCTACAATGAGCAGTTCTTC CASLDFLYNEQFF
TRBD2 . TRBJ2-7 TRBV7-9 TGTTCCAGCAGCTTATGGCCAGCGGGGGTTTCCTACGAGCAGTACTTC CSSSLWPAGVSYEQYF